These 2 T cell receptor beta chains originate from one sample sequenced in a study of beta chain features in type 1 diabetes (dated by TCRdb to 2016 to 2019). Findings and caveats that apply to the study as a whole: Type 1 diabetes patients showed a moderate but significant shortening of TCRB CDR3 length in all four CD4+ subsets.

These TCRs are of unknown antigen specificity. The protocol used for the library was the immunoSEQ multiplex PCR assay. The High Capacity cDNA Reverse Transcription Kit was used to reverse transcribe all of the isolated RNA, meaning that expressed TCRB transcripts were what got sequenced. TCRdb took over this immuneACCESS table, retaining in-frame rearrangements with V and J assigned. Such tables are incomplete; in checked studies, under half of the missing clones stem from an unresolved V gene, and the remainder is unexplained. Counted in this sample were about 370,000 clones; 9.5% to 10% of them appeared once. Roughly 0.54% of the sample comes from the top ten. What was sequenced was central memory CD4+ T cells from blood. These receptors were collected from a young man with type 1 diabetes.

The V gene is TRBV5-8, the J gene TRBJ1-5; D unclear. Germline CDR1 is SGHTS and CDR2 is YDEGEE. V lost 5 bases to trimming and J lost 6 bases, with 9 bases between them. This CDR3 comprises 12 residues. CDR3 loop: CASSSTFQPQHF. The CDR3 nucleotides read TGTGCCAGCAGTTCAACTTTTCAGCCCCAGCATTTT.

This clone was seen a handful of times. The chain carries TRBV27 and TRBJ1-2, with 7 nucleotides matching TRBD1. The CDR3 has 15 residues. Germline assignment: CDR1 MNHEY and CDR2 SMNVEV (reference sequence). The V gene end was trimmed by 6 bases and the J gene end by 4 bases; junction bases not matched to a gene: 11. DNA for the CDR3: TGTGCCAGCAGCAAAACGGTCGACAGGGTCTATGGCTACACCTTC. Amino acid sequence: CASSKTVDRVYGYTF.